The 5 T cell receptor beta chains below were found in one sample sequenced in a study of beta chain features in type 1 diabetes. Sequencing targeted expressed TCRB transcripts, as all isolated RNA had been reverse transcribed. Some clones are missing from TCRdb's copy, which holds only in-frame ones; the method was immunoSEQ multiplex PCR. This sample yields fewer than 900,000 clones, of which about a sixth are seen a single time; 0.023% belongs to the top ten. The sample comprised naive CD4+ T cells from blood. The source is a woman between 18 and 29 years old in good health.

The chain joins TRBV28 to TRBJ2-7; the D call may be TRBD1 or TRBD2 (5 bases each). Germline assignment: CDR1 MDHEN and CDR2 SYDVKM. Between the trimmed V and J ends, which lost 5 bases and 0 bases, there was a span of 11 bases. This CDR3 comprises 14 residues. This CDR3 is CASSTGRSSYEQYF. The CDR3 DNA follows: TGTGCCAGCAGTACGGGACGGAGCTCCTACGAGCAGTACTTC.

In this sample, this clone turned up a few times. The rearrangement uses TRBV2 and TRBJ1-3; a weak D match, TRBD1 (6 bases). V was pared by 7 bases and J by 1 base, with 14 bases between. The CDR3 is 15 amino acids. Germline V lookup: CDR1 SNHLY, CDR2 FYNNEI. Here the CDR3 DNA reads TGTGCCAGCAACCCCTTCAGGGGATCTGGAAACACCATATATTTT. It yields the protein CASNPFRGSGNTIYF. Full variable domain (rest looked up from reference TRBV2 and TRBJ1-3): EPEVTQTPSHQVTQMGQEVILRCVPISNHLYFYWYRQILGQKVEFLVSFYNNEISEKSEIFDDQFSVERPDGSNFTLKIRSTKLEDSAMYFCASNPFRGSGNTIYFGEGSWLTVV.

This clone was observed a few times. An end of the junction differs from the germline gene, which may be a read error. The chain joins TRBV10-3 to TRBJ2-7; 9 bases align to TRBD1. The CDR3 is 16 residues long. Germline CDR1 ENHRY, CDR2 SYGVKD. The CDR3 sequence is CAIREWTGTGIYEQYF. The CDR3 bases are TGTGCCATCAGAGAGTGGACCGGGACAGGGATCTACGAGCAGTACTTC.

The rearrangement links TRBV4-3 to TRBJ1-2; no clear D gene. The CDR3 spans 15 residues. The V end lost 1 base, the J end lost 0 bases, and 9 bases lay between the germline ends. CDR1 and CDR2 (germline): LGHNA, YSLEER. The CDR3 sequence: CASSQGGTANYGYTF. DNA of the CDR3: TGCGCCAGCAGCCAAGGTGGCACAGCTAACTATGGCTACACCTTC.

This chain connects TRBV5-1 to TRBJ2-2; possibly TRBD1 or TRBD2 for D (6 bases each). The CDR3 length is 13 residues. Germline CDR1 reads SGHRS; CDR2 reads YFSETQ. Trimming left V 7 bases short and J 6 bases short, with 13 bases between. The CDR3 DNA sequence: TGCGCCAGCCGATCGGGGGCGGCCGGGGAGCTGTTTTTT. Protein product: CASRSGAAGELFF.